The present T cell receptor (beta chain) was sequenced within a study of OX40 agonist ivuxolimab in advanced cancers. Study-level findings and limits: No antigen was identified for the clonally expanded peripheral T cells.

A note on this clone: Its cognate antigen is unknown.

This table comes from immunoSEQ multiplex PCR, and its TCRdb copy is limited to in-frame clones, with some not included. The sample shows about 79,000 clones, roughly 90% of them seen only once. This receptor was obtained from an adult with an advanced solid tumor such as melanoma, head and neck, liver or kidney cancer. This specimen consisted of CD4+ or CD8+ T cells sorted from blood, obtained in a trial of the OX40 agonist ivuxolimab.

The CDR3 reads CASSLGSDRGTEAFF. The CDR3 coding sequence is TGCGCCAGCAGCTTGGGGTCGGACAGGGGCACTGAAGCTTTCTTT. The V and J genes are TRBV5-1 and TRBJ1-1; TRBD1 aligns across 9 bases. The J segment lost 4 bases and the V segment lost 0 bases, leaving 4 bases of the junction unmatched. The CDR3 has 15 residues. Per the germline V gene, CDR1 is SGHRS and CDR2 is YFSETQ.